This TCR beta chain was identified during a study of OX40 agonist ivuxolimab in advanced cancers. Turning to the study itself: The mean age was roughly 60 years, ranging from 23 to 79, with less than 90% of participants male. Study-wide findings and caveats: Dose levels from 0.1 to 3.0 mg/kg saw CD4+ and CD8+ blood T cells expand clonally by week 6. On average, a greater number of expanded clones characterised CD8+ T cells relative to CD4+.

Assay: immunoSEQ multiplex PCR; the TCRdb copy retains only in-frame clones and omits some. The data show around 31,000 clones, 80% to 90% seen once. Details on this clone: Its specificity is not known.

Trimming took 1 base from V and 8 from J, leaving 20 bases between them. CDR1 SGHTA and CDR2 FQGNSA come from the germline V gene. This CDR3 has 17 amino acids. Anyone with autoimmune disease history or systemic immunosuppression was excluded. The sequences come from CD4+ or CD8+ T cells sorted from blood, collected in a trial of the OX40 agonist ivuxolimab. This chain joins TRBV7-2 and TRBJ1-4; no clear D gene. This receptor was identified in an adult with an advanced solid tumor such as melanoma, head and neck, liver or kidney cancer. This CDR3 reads CASSLVLTHPRGEKLFF. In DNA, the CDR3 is TGTGCCAGCAGCTTAGTCCTAACACACCCTCGAGGGGAAAAACTGTTTTTT.